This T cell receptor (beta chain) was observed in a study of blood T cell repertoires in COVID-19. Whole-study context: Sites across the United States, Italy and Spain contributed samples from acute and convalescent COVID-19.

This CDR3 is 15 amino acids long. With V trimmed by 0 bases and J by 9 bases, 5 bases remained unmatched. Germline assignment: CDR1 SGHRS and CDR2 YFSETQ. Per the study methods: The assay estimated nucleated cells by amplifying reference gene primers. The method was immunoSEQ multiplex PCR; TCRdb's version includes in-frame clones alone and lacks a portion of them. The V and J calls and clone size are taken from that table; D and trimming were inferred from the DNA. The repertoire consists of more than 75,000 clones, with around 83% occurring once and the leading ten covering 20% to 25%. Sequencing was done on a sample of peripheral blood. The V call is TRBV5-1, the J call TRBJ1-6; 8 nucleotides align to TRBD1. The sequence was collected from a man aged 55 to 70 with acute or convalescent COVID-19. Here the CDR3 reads CASSLDVDRVSPLHF. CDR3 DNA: TGCGCCAGCAGCTTGGACGTGGACAGGGTTTCACCCCTCCACTTT.